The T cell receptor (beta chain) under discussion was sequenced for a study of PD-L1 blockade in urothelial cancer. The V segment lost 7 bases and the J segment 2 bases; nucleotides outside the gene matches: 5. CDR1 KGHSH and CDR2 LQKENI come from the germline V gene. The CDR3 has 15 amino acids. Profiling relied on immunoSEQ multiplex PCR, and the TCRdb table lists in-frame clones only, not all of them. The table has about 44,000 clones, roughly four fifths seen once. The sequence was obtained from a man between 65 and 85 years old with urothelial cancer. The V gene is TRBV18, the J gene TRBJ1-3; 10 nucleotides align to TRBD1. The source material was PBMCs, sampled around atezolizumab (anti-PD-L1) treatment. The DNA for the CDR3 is TGTGCCAGCTTGGGGGACAGGGGCGCTGGAAACACCATATATTTT. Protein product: CASLGDRGAGNTIYF. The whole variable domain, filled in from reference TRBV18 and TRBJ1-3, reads NAGVMQNPRHLVRRRGQEARLRCSPMKGHSHVYWYRQLPEEGLKFMVYLQKENIIDESGMPKERFSAEFPKEGPSILRIQQVVRGDSAAYFCASLGDRGAGNTIYFGEGSWLTVV.